This T cell receptor beta chain appears in the sequencing data of a study of blood T cell repertoires in COVID-19. Trimming took 0 bases from V and 5 from J, leaving 8 bases between them. This CDR3 has 15 residues. CDR1 and CDR2 (germline): LGHNA, YNFKEQ. Only in-frame clones appear in the TCRdb table, and some are missing; sequencing was by immunoSEQ multiplex PCR. The sample has tens of thousands of clones, roughly 85% seen once. Source material: peripheral blood. The clonotype originates from a woman aged 80 or over with active or convalescent COVID-19. The rearrangement joins TRBV4-2 to TRBJ1-6; D is possibly TRBD1 (5 bases). CDR3: CASSQDQGNNSPLHF. The DNA for the CDR3 is TGTGCCAGCAGCCAAGATCAGGGAAATAATTCACCCCTCCACTTT.